The 10 T cell receptor beta chains listed next were all sequenced from one sample in a study of T cell responses to AZD1222 COVID-19 vaccine. Profiled with immunoSEQ multiplex PCR; TCRdb holds only in-frame clones, not every one. The table shows about 120,000 clones, with around 92% occurring only once. Sequences were derived from peripheral blood, sampled on day 0 of AZD1222 vaccination. The source of these receptors is an adult in good health.

V is TRBV7-8 and J is TRBJ1-5; possible D gene TRBD1, 5 bases. Germline loops: CDR1 SGHVS, CDR2 FQNEAQ. V was clipped by 0 bases and J by 6 bases, with 9 bases between them. The CDR3 covers 14 residues. CDR3 residues: CASSLAGGFQPQHF. The CDR3, as DNA: TGTGCCAGCAGCTTAGCGGGGGGGTTTCAGCCCCAGCATTTT.

The chain is built from TRBV19 and TRBJ1-2, with TRBD1 identical over 10 bases. CDR1 LNHDA and CDR2 SQIVND come from the germline V gene (reference sequence). The CDR3 loop spans 16 amino acids. The J segment lost 3 bases and the V segment lost 8 bases, leaving 12 bases of the junction unmatched. The CDR3 nucleotides are TGTGCCAGTCCCATCGGCGGGACAGGGGATCACTATGGCTACACCTTC. Amino acids: CASPIGGTGDHYGYTF.

The chain links TRBV12-5 to TRBJ1-1; unclear D gene. This CDR3 contains 15 residues. Per germline, CDR1 LGHNT and CDR2 FRNRAP. V dropped 0 bases and J dropped 0 bases, with 8 bases sitting between them. As DNA, the CDR3 is TGTGCTAGTGGTTTGGTAGCAGGCCTGAACACTGAAGCTTTCTTT. This gives the protein CASGLVAGLNTEAFF.

The chain is built from TRBV5-1 and TRBJ1-3, with 12 nucleotides matching TRBD1. The CDR3 totals 18 residues. In germline, CDR1 is SGHRS, CDR2 YFSETQ. V lost 0 bases and J lost 4; bases outside the gene matches: 8. The CDR3 protein is CASSLGPGQGASGNTIYF. The CDR3 DNA sequence: TGCGCCAGCAGCTTGGGACCGGGACAGGGGGCTTCAGGAAACACCATATATTTT.

The V gene is TRBV4-3, the J gene TRBJ2-7; 10 bases fit TRBD2. V shed 5 bases, J shed 6 bases, and the junction held 7 bases outside the gene matches. The CDR3 is 14 residues long. Germline CDR1 reads LGHNA; CDR2 reads YSLEER. CDR3 loop: CASSGTSEPLEQYF. In DNA form, the CDR3 reads TGCGCCAGCAGCGGGACTAGCGAGCCCCTCGAGCAGTACTTC.

This clone was observed a single time. This chain joins TRBV5-6 and TRBJ1-2; possibly TRBD1 for D (5 bases). Per the germline V gene, CDR1 is SGHDT and CDR2 is YYEEEE. Trimming removed 4 bases from V and 4 bases from J, with 20 bases in between. The CDR3 contains 16 residues. The CDR3 DNA follows: TGTGCCAGCAGCCTCAGGGTTACGGGAATAAGCTATGGCTACACCTTC. Its protein is CASSLRVTGISYGYTF.

In this sample, this clone turned up a few times. The chain carries TRBV6-1 and TRBJ1-5, with D unresolved. The CDR3 spans 14 residues. CDR1 MNHNS and CDR2 SASEGT come from the germline V gene. V was shortened by 1 base and J by 2 bases, with 6 bases between the two germline ends. The CDR3: CASSEVPGNQPQHF. The CDR3 DNA sequence: TGTGCCAGCAGTGAAGTACCCGGCAATCAGCCCCAGCATTTT.

The chain has TRBV19 and TRBJ1-1; no clear D gene. The CDR3 contains 13 residues. With 3 bases removed from V and 1 base from J, the gap between germline ends came to 6 bases. Germline V gene data show CDR1 as LNHDA and CDR2 as SQIVND (reference sequence). CDR3 sequence (DNA): TGTGCCAGTAGTATGGGAGGGAACACTGAAGCTTTCTTT. This codes for CASSMGGNTEAFF.

The rearrangement joins TRBV25-1 to TRBJ1-2, with TRBD1 as a possible D gene (6 bases). Between the trimmed V and J ends, which lost 6 bases and 2 bases, there was a span of 13 bases. The length of the CDR3 is 14 residues. CDR1 is MGHDK and CDR2 is SYGVNS in the germline V gene. The CDR3 DNA reads as TGTGCCAGCAGAGAACCCGGGACAAACTATGGCTACACCTTC. Translating it yields CASREPGTNYGYTF.

The chain carries TRBV13 and TRBJ2-1, with 11 bases aligning to TRBD2. This CDR3 spans 13 amino acids. Looked up from germline, CDR1 is PRHDT and CDR2 is FYEKMQ (reference sequence). With V trimmed by 8 bases and J by 4 bases, 1 base remained unmatched. The DNA for the CDR3 is TGTGCCAGCGGGACTAGCGGATACAATGAGCAGTTCTTC. Its protein is CASGTSGYNEQFF. Full variable domain (outside the CDR3, taken from reference TRBV13 and TRBJ2-1): AAGVIQSPRHLIKEKRETATLKCYPIPRHDTVYWYQQGPGQDPQFLISFYEKMQSDKGSIPDRFSAQQFSDYHSELNMSSLELGDSALYFCASGTSGYNEQFFGPGTRLTVL.